This T cell receptor (beta chain) stems from a study of early T cells in non-severe SARS-CoV-2 infection. Individually, cDNA molecules had unique molecular identifiers attached to them. TCRdb reanalysed the 5' RACE reads using MiXCR and keeps one entry per CDR3 protein. The sample carries about 60,000 distinct CDR3 sequences, about an eighth recorded once. This clonotype was seen repeatedly, ten times or more. CDR3 length: 12 amino acids. Trimming stripped 3 bases from V and 3 bases from J, with 5 bases between. Germline V lookup: CDR1 ENHRY, CDR2 SYGVKD. Source material: whole blood. The sequence came from an adult who was a healthcare worker with PCR-confirmed SARS-CoV-2 infection or an uninfected control (not recorded which). The chain is built from TRBV10-3 and TRBJ2-5; D is perhaps TRBD1 (5 bases). The DNA of the CDR3 is TGTGCCATCAGTGACAGGGAAGAGACCCAGTACTTC. It translates to CAISDREETQYF.